Listed below are T cell receptor beta chains from one sample, sequenced in a study of blood T cells in healthy people across ages. TCRdb re-called the 5' RACE reads with MiXCR, one entry per CDR3 protein. The table includes roughly 1.6 million distinct CDR3 sequences, roughly 32% detected once. Sequencing was done on a sample of blood. All receptors come from a woman aged 25 to 39 in good health. Both conserved end residues are part of each CDR3. Each record gives: D gene, V gene, clone size, J gene, CDR3 protein, CDR3 DNA. D genes are given only for firm matches. Clone sizes are given selectively: once, few, many, or a class where the clone is expanded.

D gene: TRBD1
V gene: TRBV4-1
clone size: .
J gene: TRBJ2-1
CDR3 protein: CASSQEGQGTYNEQFF
CDR3 DNA: TGCGCCAGCAGCCAAGAGGGACAGGGGACCTACAATGAGCAGTTCTTC

D gene: .
V gene: TRBV4-1
clone size: many
J gene: TRBJ2-7
CDR3 protein: CASSPGFTSYEQYF
CDR3 DNA: TGCGCCAGCAGTCCCGGATTTACCTCCTACGAGCAGTACTTC

D gene: .
V gene: TRBV6-6
clone size: .
J gene: TRBJ2-5
CDR3 protein: CASTAMGSETQYF
CDR3 DNA: TGTGCCAGCACAGCAATGGGTAGCGAGACCCAGTACTTC

D gene: TRBD2
V gene: TRBV7-2
clone size: .
J gene: TRBJ2-2
CDR3 protein: CASSPGLAGERTGELFF
CDR3 DNA: TGTGCCAGCAGCCCGGGACTAGCGGGAGAAAGGACCGGGGAGCTGTTTTTT

D gene: TRBD2
V gene: TRBV3-1
clone size: .
J gene: TRBJ2-1
CDR3 protein: CASSPSLSGGDNEQFF
CDR3 DNA: TGTGCCAGCAGCCCTTCCCTTAGCGGGGGGGACAATGAGCAGTTCTTC

D gene: .
V gene: TRBV2
clone size: once
J gene: TRBJ1-1
CDR3 protein: CASRDTRSGTEAFF
CDR3 DNA: TGTGCCAGCAGGGACACCCGGTCCGGCACTGAAGCTTTCTTT

D gene: .
V gene: TRBV3-1
clone size: .
J gene: TRBJ2-3
CDR3 protein: CASSQDWGVSPSTDTQYF
CDR3 DNA: TGTGCCAGCAGCCAAGATTGGGGAGTCAGTCCTAGCACAGATACGCAGTATTTT

D gene: .
V gene: TRBV4-1
clone size: few
J gene: TRBJ2-5
CDR3 protein: CASSQDLMRAAGREETQYF
CDR3 DNA: TGCGCCAGCAGCCAAGATCTTATGCGTGCGGCGGGGCGGGAAGAGACCCAGTACTTC

D gene: .
V gene: TRBV5-4
clone size: few
J gene: TRBJ2-7
CDR3 protein: CASSPPGKAHYEQYF
CDR3 DNA: TGTGCCAGCAGCCCCCCGGGAAAAGCCCACTACGAGCAGTACTTC

D gene: .
V gene: TRBV20-1
clone size: few
J gene: TRBJ1-5
CDR3 protein: CSGQGSNQPQHF
CDR3 DNA: TGCAGTGGGCAGGGTAGCAATCAGCCCCAGCATTTT

D gene: TRBD1
V gene: TRBV27
clone size: .
J gene: TRBJ2-3
CDR3 protein: CASSYMTGVTDTQYF
CDR3 DNA: TGTGCCAGCAGTTACATGACAGGGGTTACAGATACGCAGTATTTT

D gene: .
V gene: TRBV4-1
clone size: few
J gene: TRBJ2-5
CDR3 protein: CASSQEDLEEETQYF
CDR3 DNA: TGCGCCAGCAGCCAAGAAGACCTAGAGGAGGAGACCCAGTACTTC

D gene: .
V gene: TRBV19
clone size: .
J gene: TRBJ1-3
CDR3 protein: CASTGRAGSGNTIYF
CDR3 DNA: TGTGCCAGTACCGGACGGGCAGGGAGTGGAAACACCATATATTTT

D gene: .
V gene: TRBV25-1
clone size: .
J gene: TRBJ2-3
CDR3 protein: CASSDDYTDTQYF
CDR3 DNA: TGTGCCAGCAGTGACGACTACACAGATACGCAGTATTTT

D gene: TRBD2
V gene: TRBV20-1
clone size: .
J gene: TRBJ2-1
CDR3 protein: CSADGAGVNGEQFF
CDR3 DNA: TGCAGTGCTGACGGGGCGGGGGTCAACGGTGAGCAGTTCTTC

D gene: TRBD1
V gene: TRBV20-1
clone size: many
J gene: TRBJ2-7
CDR3 protein: CSARGGQGVLGEQYF
CDR3 DNA: TGCAGTGCTAGAGGGGGACAGGGGGTACTTGGCGAGCAGTACTTC

D gene: .
V gene: TRBV6-4
clone size: .
J gene: TRBJ2-1
CDR3 protein: CASSEAGEGEQFF
CDR3 DNA: TGTGCCAGCAGCGAAGCAGGGGAGGGTGAGCAGTTCTTC

D gene: TRBD2
V gene: TRBV5-1
clone size: few
J gene: TRBJ2-7
CDR3 protein: CASSLVNSGGGSSYEQYF
CDR3 DNA: TGCGCCAGCAGCTTGGTAAATAGCGGGGGGGGGTCATCCTACGAGCAGTACTTC

D gene: TRBD1
V gene: TRBV28
clone size: .
J gene: TRBJ2-5
CDR3 protein: CASRGQGAGEAQYF
CDR3 DNA: TGTGCCAGCAGGGGACAGGGGGCGGGGGAGGCCCAGTACTTC

D gene: .
V gene: TRBV5-5
clone size: .
J gene: TRBJ1-2
CDR3 protein: CASSPNSNYGYTF
CDR3 DNA: TGTGCCAGCAGTCCGAACTCTAACTATGGCTACACCTTC

D gene: .
V gene: TRBV28
clone size: .
J gene: TRBJ1-2
CDR3 protein: CASSFEGAIAGHTF
CDR3 DNA: TGTGCCAGCAGTTTCGAAGGGGCCATCGCTGGCCACACCTTC

D gene: .
V gene: TRBV5-1
clone size: .
J gene: TRBJ2-2
CDR3 protein: CASSPQAHIGGELFF
CDR3 DNA: TGCGCCAGCAGCCCGCAAGCGCATATTGGTGGGGAGCTGTTTTTT

D gene: .
V gene: TRBV30
clone size: few
J gene: TRBJ1-5
CDR3 protein: CAWNPQGSYSNQPQHF
CDR3 DNA: TGTGCCTGGAATCCACAGGGTTCCTATAGCAATCAGCCCCAGCATTTT

D gene: .
V gene: TRBV6-5
clone size: .
J gene: TRBJ2-1
CDR3 protein: CPSSYGSSSYNEQFF
CDR3 DNA: TGTCCCAGCAGTTACGGCAGTAGCTCCTACAATGAGCAGTTCTTC

D gene: TRBD2
V gene: TRBV4-1
clone size: few
J gene: TRBJ2-5
CDR3 protein: CASSQAGLAGTETQYF
CDR3 DNA: TGCGCCAGCAGCCAAGCCGGACTAGCGGGGACGGAGACCCAGTACTTC

D gene: .
V gene: TRBV11-2
clone size: .
J gene: TRBJ2-1
CDR3 protein: CASSPLGRRDNEQFF
CDR3 DNA: TGTGCCAGCAGCCCTCTTGGCCGGAGGGACAATGAGCAGTTCTTC

D gene: .
V gene: TRBV5-1
clone size: .
J gene: TRBJ2-7
CDR3 protein: CASSLVGGGAHEQYF
CDR3 DNA: TGCGCCAGCAGCTTGGTTGGGGGGGGCGCCCACGAGCAGTACTTC

D gene: TRBD1
V gene: TRBV20-1
clone size: many
J gene: TRBJ1-2
CDR3 protein: CSARDVGQGGYGYTF
CDR3 DNA: TGCAGTGCTAGAGATGTGGGACAGGGGGGCTATGGCTACACCTTC

D gene: .
V gene: TRBV27
clone size: .
J gene: TRBJ2-3
CDR3 protein: CASSLFTIGTEDTQYF
CDR3 DNA: TGTGCCAGCAGTTTATTTACCATCGGGACCGAAGATACGCAGTATTTT

D gene: TRBD2
V gene: TRBV4-1
clone size: many
J gene: TRBJ2-5
CDR3 protein: CASSHGTSQETQYF
CDR3 DNA: TGCGCCAGCAGCCACGGGACTAGCCAAGAGACCCAGTACTTC

D gene: TRBD1
V gene: TRBV29-1
clone size: many
J gene: TRBJ2-7
CDR3 protein: CSVGQGVSEQYF
CDR3 DNA: TGCAGCGTTGGACAGGGGGTTAGCGAGCAGTACTTC

D gene: .
V gene: TRBV7-6
clone size: few
J gene: TRBJ2-7
CDR3 protein: CASSPRAGPGTYEQYF
CDR3 DNA: TGTGCCAGCAGCCCCCGTGCCGGGCCTGGTACCTACGAGCAGTACTTC

D gene: TRBD2
V gene: TRBV20-1
clone size: .
J gene: TRBJ2-3
CDR3 protein: CSARWRENTDTQYF
CDR3 DNA: TGCAGTGCTAGATGGCGGGAGAACACAGATACGCAGTATTTT

D gene: TRBD2
V gene: TRBV2
clone size: .
J gene: TRBJ2-5
CDR3 protein: CASGVPGGNQETQYF
CDR3 DNA: TGTGCCAGCGGTGTGCCGGGGGGGAACCAAGAGACCCAGTACTTC

D gene: .
V gene: TRBV5-5
clone size: .
J gene: TRBJ2-5
CDR3 protein: CACSGPNQETQYF
CDR3 DNA: TGTGCCTGCAGCGGGCCGAATCAAGAGACCCAGTACTTC

D gene: .
V gene: TRBV30
clone size: few
J gene: TRBJ2-2
CDR3 protein: CAWTLPPGELFF
CDR3 DNA: TGTGCCTGGACCCTTCCCCCCGGGGAGCTGTTTTTT

D gene: TRBD1
V gene: TRBV28
clone size: .
J gene: TRBJ2-5
CDR3 protein: CASSPKTGWGETQYF
CDR3 DNA: TGTGCCAGCAGTCCGAAGACAGGGTGGGGGGAGACCCAGTACTTC

D gene: .
V gene: TRBV7-8
clone size: .
J gene: TRBJ2-3
CDR3 protein: CASRQRRVGTDTQYF
CDR3 DNA: TGTGCCAGCCGACAGAGGCGTGTTGGCACAGATACGCAGTATTTT

D gene: .
V gene: TRBV15
clone size: few
J gene: TRBJ2-7
CDR3 protein: CATSRGTYEQYF
CDR3 DNA: TGTGCCACCAGTAGAGGGACCTACGAGCAGTACTTC

D gene: .
V gene: TRBV4-1
clone size: many
J gene: TRBJ2-7
CDR3 protein: CASSPLGGLRINEQYF
CDR3 DNA: TGCGCCAGCAGCCCCTTAGGGGGTTTAAGGATAAATGAGCAGTACTTC

D gene: .
V gene: TRBV20-1
clone size: many
J gene: TRBJ2-5
CDR3 protein: CTLYGQQETQYF
CDR3 DNA: TGCACCTTATACGGACAGCAAGAGACCCAGTACTTC

D gene: .
V gene: TRBV5-1
clone size: .
J gene: TRBJ2-1
CDR3 protein: CASSSGTYNERFF
CDR3 DNA: TGCGCCAGCAGCTCCGGCACCTACAATGAGCGGTTCTTC

D gene: .
V gene: TRBV12-3/TRBV12-4
clone size: few
J gene: TRBJ2-1
CDR3 protein: CASSFKGGTGNNEQFF
CDR3 DNA: TGTGCCAGCAGTTTCAAGGGGGGTACAGGGAACAATGAGCAGTTCTTC

D gene: TRBD1
V gene: TRBV20-1
clone size: few
J gene: TRBJ1-5
CDR3 protein: CSASWGQTNQPQHF
CDR3 DNA: TGCAGTGCTAGCTGGGGACAGACAAATCAGCCCCAGCATTTT

D gene: .
V gene: TRBV20-1
clone size: many
J gene: TRBJ1-2
CDR3 protein: CSASQTNYGYTF
CDR3 DNA: TGCAGTGCTTCACAGACGAACTATGGCTACACCTTC

D gene: TRBD1
V gene: TRBV9
clone size: .
J gene: TRBJ2-7
CDR3 protein: CASSAGTGIPDEQYF
CDR3 DNA: TGTGCCAGCAGCGCGGGGACAGGTATACCCGACGAGCAGTACTTC

D gene: .
V gene: TRBV27
clone size: .
J gene: TRBJ2-4
CDR3 protein: CARLAKNIQYF
CDR3 DNA: TGTGCCAGGCTAGCCAAAAACATTCAGTACTTC

D gene: TRBD2
V gene: TRBV20-1
clone size: .
J gene: TRBJ2-5
CDR3 protein: CSSAQLAGEGQETQYF
CDR3 DNA: TGCAGTTCGGCGCAACTAGCGGGGGAGGGGCAAGAGACCCAGTACTTC

D gene: TRBD2
V gene: TRBV27
clone size: .
J gene: TRBJ2-3
CDR3 protein: CASSLPTSGSSDTQYF
CDR3 DNA: TGTGCCAGCAGTCTCCCGACTAGCGGGAGTTCAGATACGCAGTATTTT

D gene: TRBD2
V gene: TRBV7-3
clone size: few
J gene: TRBJ2-1
CDR3 protein: CASSSIAGANYNEQFF
CDR3 DNA: TGTGCCAGCAGCTCTATAGCGGGGGCCAACTACAATGAGCAGTTCTTC

D gene: TRBD1
V gene: TRBV30
clone size: .
J gene: TRBJ2-1
CDR3 protein: CAGDRGTAGYNEQFF
CDR3 DNA: TGTGCCGGGGACAGGGGTACCGCGGGCTACAATGAGCAGTTCTTC